The 11 T cell receptor beta chains below come from one sample, sequenced in a study of brain T cells in children with intractable seizures. TCRdb keeps only in-frame clones here, not all; method: immunoSEQ multiplex PCR. Among 340,000 or so clones listed, about 93% were seen once. The time point was: blood from clinic visit 5 months post-surgery; TSC patient then seizure free. Sequenced material: peripheral blood, taken 4 to 5 months after surgery. These receptors originate from a boy under two years old with tuberous sclerosis and intractable seizures.

The rearrangement uses TRBV7-9 and TRBJ1-3, with 12 positions matching TRBD1. Trimming took 2 bases from V and 4 from J; bases not matched to a gene: 12. This CDR3 region has 19 residues. CDR1 SEHNR and CDR2 FQNEAQ come from the germline V gene (reference sequence). The CDR3 reads CASSLRGQGALISGNTIYF. In DNA, the CDR3 is TGTGCCAGCAGCTTACGGGGACAGGGGGCGCTAATATCCGGAAACACCATATATTTT. Filled out from reference TRBV7-9 and TRBJ1-3, the complete variable domain reads DTGVSQNPRHKITKRGQNVTFRCDPISEHNRLYWYRQTLGQGPEFLTYFQNEAQLEKSRLLSDRFSAERPKGSFSTLEIQRTEQGDSAMYLCASSLRGQGALISGNTIYFGEGSWLTVV.

This sequence joins TRBV27 and TRBJ2-3; D remains ambiguous. The CDR3 totals 13 residues. Per the germline V gene, CDR1 is MNHEY and CDR2 is SMNVEV (reference sequence). Deletions cut 5 bases from V and 0 bases from J, with 6 bases between. CDR3 in DNA: TGTGCCAGCAGTATTCATAGCACAGATACGCAGTATTTT. It translates to CASSIHSTDTQYF.

V and J are TRBV7-6 and TRBJ1-4, with D possibly being TRBD1 (5 bases). The CDR3 is made up of 17 amino acids. The V end was cut by 2 bases, the J end by 6 bases, with 19 bases between. From germline, CDR1 is SGHVS and CDR2 FNYEAQ. In DNA, the CDR3 is TGTGCCAGCAGCTTACGGGCTTCGACAACGGGGGATGAAAAACTGTTTTTT. Translating gives CASSLRASTTGDEKLFF.

The V gene is TRBV6-5, the J gene TRBJ2-7; D call uncertain. Trimming took off 7 bases at V and 0 bases at J, with 13 bases between the two ends. Germline assignment: CDR1 MNHEY and CDR2 SVGAGI. The CDR3 is 14 residues long. CDR3 residues: CASNLGGTSYEQYF. CDR3 nucleotide sequence: TGTGCCAGCAATCTAGGCGGCACCTCCTACGAGCAGTACTTC.

The chain links TRBV19 to TRBJ2-5; TRBD1 matches at 9 bases. The length of the CDR3 is 15 residues. Trimming cost V 5 bases and J 5 bases; bases outside gene matches: 9. The germline V gene encodes CDR1 LNHDA and CDR2 SQIVND (reference sequence). CDR3 DNA sequence: TGTGCCAGTAGTCCCCTACAGGGGACAGGGGAGACCCAGTACTTC. Protein product: CASSPLQGTGETQYF.

This sequence joins TRBV6-5 and TRBJ2-7, with D uncertain. The germline V gene has CDR1 MNHEY and CDR2 SVGAGI. Trimming removed 0 bases from V and 6 bases from J, with 9 bases in between. CDR3 length: 13 residues. The CDR3 spells CASSYSGGTEQYF. The CDR3 DNA follows: TGTGCCAGCAGTTACTCCGGTGGCACCGAGCAGTACTTC.

Remarks on this clone: Other DNA sequences in the sample encode the same CDR3. This rearrangement joins TRBV30 to TRBJ1-1, with 8 bases that match TRBD1. This CDR3 comprises 13 residues. The ends lost 5 bases at V and 0 bases at J; junction bases unmatched: 2. Germline-derived CDR1 and CDR2 are GTSNPN and SVGIG (reference sequence). DNA for the CDR3: TGTGCCTGGGGGACAGGAATGAACACTGAAGCTTTCTTT. Amino acid sequence: CAWGTGMNTEAFF.

This clone was found a few times. The V call is TRBV6-5, the J call TRBJ2-7; TRBD2 agrees at 9 bases. The V segment lost 2 bases and the J segment 0 bases; nucleotides outside the gene matches: 2. This CDR3 contains 15 residues. Germline CDR1 is MNHEY and CDR2 is SVGAGI. CDR3 nucleotides: TGTGCCAGCAGTTACCGCGGGGGGGCCTCCTACGAGCAGTACTTC. Translation gives CASSYRGGASYEQYF.

Only a few counts were recorded for this clone. The V call is TRBV5-1, the J call TRBJ2-7, with 8 positions matching TRBD2. CDR3 length: 14 residues. J was trimmed by 2 bases and V by 0 bases; bases with no gene match: 1. Per germline, CDR1 SGHRS and CDR2 YFSETQ. CDR3 DNA sequence: TGCGCCAGCAGCTTGGGGGGACTAGCCTACGAGCAGTACTTC. Translation: CASSLGGLAYEQYF.

The chain uses TRBV18 and TRBJ2-5; D gene uncertain. V was cut by 2 bases and J by 2 bases, with 12 bases left in between. Germline assignment: CDR1 KGHSH and CDR2 LQKENI. This CDR3 comprises 15 residues. The DNA of the CDR3 is TGTGCCAGCTCACCAGTTTCGGGCAGACAAGAGACCCAGTACTTC. Its translation: CASSPVSGRQETQYF.

This clone was seen a handful of times. This chain uses TRBV5-1 with TRBJ1-1; 7 bases are shared with TRBD1. The CDR3 has 13 amino acids. CDR1 is SGHRS, CDR2 YFSETQ, per germline. The V and J ends lost 0 bases and 9 bases, in that order; junction bases with no gene match: 5. The CDR3 sequence is CASSLEGALQAFF. The CDR3 DNA follows: TGCGCCAGCAGCTTGGAGGGGGCGCTTCAAGCTTTCTTT.